This T cell receptor beta chain was retrieved from a study of shared clonotypes between healthy human individuals. On the study more broadly: The study drew on a couple of women and a few men aged 18 to 49 as donors.

Regarding this clone: Antigen specificity is unknown.

V lost 6 bases to trimming and J lost 5 bases, with 7 bases between them. This CDR3 has 11 residues. Germline values: CDR1 MNHEY, CDR2 SVGAGI. Study conclusions and caveats: The diversity represented, both genetic and in exposure history, was limited by few donors. A few donors held approximately 4.6% of naive CD4 clonotypes in common.

Generated by immunoSEQ multiplex PCR, the TCRdb table keeps only in-frame clones and is missing some. Of millions of clones listed, over 85% are singletons. This chain uses TRBV6-5 with TRBJ1-1; D is ambiguous. Material: naive CD4+ T cells sorted from blood. Described subset: CD45RA+ positively selected. The origin of this receptor is a man between 18 and 35 years old in good health. CDR3 DNA: TGTGCCAGCAGGACGAGTACTGAAGCTTTCTTT. Its translation is CASRTSTEAFF.